The 24 T cell receptor beta chains presented below share a single source sample, sequenced in a study of T cells in Graves' hyperthyroidism and ophthalmopathy. Amplified TCR beta CDR3 regions derived from RNA transcripts. With the HTBI primer set, the TCR CDR3 went through a first round of RT-PCR. Each CDR3 protein gets one entry after TCRdb re-called the multiplex PCR reads with MiXCR. Of about 290,000 distinct CDR3 sequences in the sample, roughly a fifth were seen once. The sequenced sample was blood. The receptor set was obtained from a man between 45 and 60 years old with Graves' ophthalmopathy.

The chain combines TRBV19 with TRBJ1-4; unclear D gene. The germline CDR1 and CDR2 sequences are LNHDA and SQIVND (reference sequence). The V gene lost 7 bases and the J gene lost 4 bases, with 13 bases spanning the gap. The CDR3 sequence is 14 residues long. The CDR3 here is CASNGQLSNEKLFF. CDR3 coding DNA: TGTGCCAGTAATGGGCAGCTGAGTAATGAAAAACTGTTTTTT.

The genes are TRBV3-1 and TRBJ2-6; D gene ambiguous. V lost 5 bases and J 0 bases, leaving 8 bases between the germline ends. The CDR3 consists of 15 residues. Germline CDR1 is LGHDT and CDR2 is YNNKEL (reference sequence). DNA of the CDR3: TGTGCCAGCAGCTCGGGTAGCTCTGGGGCCAACGTCCTGACTTTC. Amino acids: CASSSGSSGANVLTF.

This clonotype was counted many times. The V gene is TRBV18, the J gene TRBJ1-6, with D possibly matching TRBD1 (6 bases). Per germline, CDR1 KGHSH and CDR2 LQKENI. This CDR3 has 14 residues. The germline V and J ends were trimmed by 3 bases and 8 bases, with 11 bases remaining between them. The CDR3 loop reads CASSPDRSDSPLHF. In DNA form, the CDR3 reads TGTGCCAGCTCACCCGACAGGAGCGATTCACCCCTCCACTTT.

This clonotype was counted ten times or more. The rearrangement links TRBV4-2 to TRBJ1-5; D remains unclear. Between the trimmed V and J ends, which lost 0 bases and 0 bases, there was a span of 12 bases. This CDR3 is 17 amino acids long. The germline V gene encodes CDR1 LGHNA and CDR2 YNFKEQ. The DNA for the CDR3 is TGTGCCAGCAGCCAAGATGGTGGAGGGCTTAGCAATCAGCCCCAGCATTTT. It yields the protein CASSQDGGGLSNQPQHF.

This chain joins TRBV5-1 and TRBJ2-5, with D unclear. The germline V gene encodes CDR1 SGHRS and CDR2 YFSETQ. V was cut by 4 bases and J by 5 bases, with 9 bases left in between. CDR3 length equals 12 residues. The CDR3, as DNA: TGCGCCAGCAGCGCCGAAGGGGAGACCCAGTACTTC. Its translation is CASSAEGETQYF.

This clonotype was seen repeatedly, ten times or more. The genes are TRBV6-5 and TRBJ2-1, with 10 bases aligning to TRBD1. Germline CDR1 MNHEY, CDR2 SVGAGI. The trim removed 6 bases at V and 2 bases at J, leaving 4 bases unmatched. The CDR3 runs to 15 residues. The CDR3 sequence: CASSYGQGAYNEQFF. CDR3 coding DNA: TGTGCCAGCAGCTATGGACAGGGGGCCTACAATGAGCAGTTCTTC.

The sample holds many counts of this clonotype. This chain links TRBV13 with TRBJ2-5; possibly TRBD2 for D (5 bases). Looked up from germline, CDR1 is PRHDT and CDR2 is FYEKMQ (reference sequence). Trimming pared 0 bases from V and 5 bases from J, leaving 13 bases between. The CDR3 covers 15 residues. CDR3 sequence (DNA): TGTGCCAGCAGCTTAGGCCCTACCAGCGGTGAGACCCAGTACTTC. It encodes CASSLGPTSGETQYF.

This clonotype has just a few counts. The rearrangement uses TRBV28 and TRBJ1-5, with D possibly matching TRBD1 (6 bases). The ends were cut back, 7 bases at V and 0 bases at J, with 10 bases in the middle. CDR1 is MDHEN, CDR2 SYDVKM, per germline. The CDR3 runs to 14 residues. The CDR3 DNA follows: TGTGCCAGCAAGCGGGACAATAGCAATCAGCCCCAGCATTTT. Translated, it gives CASKRDNSNQPQHF.

The V gene is TRBV11-2, the J gene TRBJ2-2; the match to TRBD2 covers 10 bases. V was pared by 9 bases and J by 4 bases, with 14 bases of the junction left unmatched. The CDR3 covers 17 residues. Germline V lookup: CDR1 SGHAT, CDR2 FQNNGV. This chain's CDR3 is CASSIMSGRAGTGELFF. CDR3 sequence (DNA): TGTGCCAGTAGTATTATGAGCGGGAGGGCCGGCACCGGGGAGCTGTTTTTT.

The rearrangement joins TRBV9 to TRBJ2-1; D possibly corresponds to TRBD2 (6 bases). The CDR3 is 15 residues long. V was trimmed by 3 bases and J by 7 bases, leaving 17 bases between them. Germline V lookup: CDR1 SGDLS, CDR2 YYNGEE. In DNA form, the CDR3 reads TGTGCCAGCAGCGAAGAAGTGGGAGGACCGAATGAGCAGTTCTTC. It encodes CASSEEVGGPNEQFF.

The J gene is TRBJ2-1, the V gene TRBV12-3 or TRBV12-4, with TRBD2 identical over 7 bases. The junction had 1 base not matched to a gene; V was cut back by 6 bases and J by 8 bases. The CDR3 is made up of 11 amino acids. CDR3 amino acids: CASRGGDEQFF. CDR3 in DNA: TGTGCCAGCAGGGGAGGGGATGAGCAGTTCTTC.

This clonotype was seen more than once but under ten times. The rearrangement joins TRBV19 to TRBJ2-1; TRBD2 agrees at 8 bases. With V trimmed by 5 bases and J by 4 bases, 10 bases remained unmatched. CDR3 length: 16 residues. In germline, CDR1 is LNHDA, CDR2 SQIVND (reference sequence). CDR3 region: CASSRAGGPPYNEQFF. The CDR3 DNA follows: TGTGCCAGTAGTCGGGCGGGAGGTCCCCCTTACAATGAGCAGTTCTTC.

In regard to this clonotype: One junction end disagrees with the germline gene, perhaps due to a read error. The chain employs TRBV28 and TRBJ2-2; D not certain. This CDR3 comprises 15 residues. Germline V gene lookup returns CDR1 MDHEN and CDR2 SYDVKM. CDR3 nucleotide sequence: TGTGCCAGCAGTTTTGGCGCCCCGAACACCGGGCAGCTGTTTTTT. Protein product: CASSFGAPNTGQLFF. The full variable domain, its missing parts supplied by reference TRBV28 and TRBJ2-2, is DVKVTQSSRYLVKRTGEKVFLECVQDMDHENMFWYRQDPGLGLRLIYFSYDVKMKEKGDIPEGYSVSREKKERFSLILESASTNQTSMYLCASSFGAPNTGQLFFGEGSRLTVL.

Concerning this clonotype: It may be a read error: a sequence one base away is much more abundant. This chain connects TRBV6-2 or TRBV6-3 to TRBJ2-5, with D possibly matching TRBD1 (5 bases). This CDR3 has 15 amino acids. Trimming shortened V by 6 bases and J by 4 bases, and 18 bases separated the two germline ends. Per the germline V gene, CDR1 is MNHEY and CDR2 is SVGEGT. The CDR3 here is CASRLVWGSPETQYF. CDR3 DNA sequence: TGTGCCAGCAGGCTGGTATGGGGCTCCCCAGAGACCCAGTACTTC.

This clonotype was detected only a few times. The chain joins TRBV10-3 to TRBJ2-5; D is possibly TRBD2 (7 bases). The germline V gene has CDR1 ENHRY and CDR2 SYGVKD. CDR3 length equals 14 residues. The V end lost 5 bases, the J end lost 5 bases, and 15 bases lay between the germline ends. The CDR3 spells CAISTGGGKETQYF. The CDR3 bases are TGTGCCATCAGTACTGGCGGGGGCAAGGAGACCCAGTACTTC.

A few counts support this clonotype. This chain uses TRBV7-9 with TRBJ1-2; TRBD1 matches at 8 bases. This CDR3 is built from 14 residues. V shed 5 bases and J 7 bases; nucleotides not matched to a gene: 9. Germline CDR1 is SEHNR and CDR2 is FQNEAQ (reference sequence). Here the CDR3 reads CASSKDRVQGGYTF. Here the CDR3 DNA reads TGTGCCAGCAGCAAGGACAGGGTGCAGGGTGGCTACACCTTC.

This clonotype turned up a few times. The rearrangement uses TRBV6-1 and TRBJ2-1, with 13 positions matching TRBD2. The trim removed 6 bases at V and 6 bases at J, leaving 5 bases unmatched. The CDR3 extends over 15 amino acids. CDR1 and CDR2 (germline): MNHNS, SASEGT. The CDR3 reads CASSLGLAGSNEQFF. In DNA, the CDR3 is TGTGCCAGCAGCCTGGGACTAGCGGGAAGCAATGAGCAGTTCTTC.

This clonotype was detected ten times or more. This rearrangement joins TRBV27 to TRBJ2-1, with D unresolved. With 11 bases removed from V and 3 bases from J, the gap between germline ends came to 14 bases. Germline values: CDR1 MNHEY, CDR2 SMNVEV (reference sequence). The CDR3 contains 13 residues. The CDR3 bases are TGTGCCTCGGGTTTTGGGATCTACAATGAGCAGTTCTTC. Translated: CASGFGIYNEQFF.

The V and J genes are TRBV25-1 and TRBJ2-1; TRBD2 is a possible D gene (5 bases). There are 14 residues in the CDR3. CDR1 MGHDK and CDR2 SYGVNS come from the germline V gene. The V end lost 4 bases, the J end lost 13 bases, and 20 bases lay between the germline ends. CDR3 nucleotides: TGTGCCAGCAGTGGATCCACACTAGTATATCCTCAGTTCTTC. It is translated as CASSGSTLVYPQFF.

Written as DNA, the CDR3 is TGTGCCAGCACTACAGGGGGCACCGGGGAGCTGTTTTTT. As protein: CASTTGGTGELFF. The chain has TRBV3-1 and TRBJ2-2; TRBD1 agrees at 8 bases. Germline assignment: CDR1 LGHDT and CDR2 YNNKEL (reference sequence). The trim removed 7 bases at V and 4 bases at J, leaving 2 bases unmatched. The CDR3 sequence is 13 residues long.

The sample holds many counts of this clonotype. The chain carries TRBV12-3 or TRBV12-4 and TRBJ1-4; D perhaps matches TRBD1 (6 bases). The germline V and J ends were trimmed by 6 bases and 7 bases, with 15 bases remaining between them. This CDR3 comprises 14 residues. The CDR3 region has the DNA TGTGCCAGCAGCCACGACAGGAGGGGTGAAAAACTGTTTTTT. Protein: CASSHDRRGEKLFF.

At least ten counts were recorded for this clonotype. V usage is TRBV10-3 and J usage is TRBJ2-7, with D perhaps matching TRBD1 (5 bases). CDR1 and CDR2 from the germline V gene are ENHRY and SYGVKD. V was shortened by 5 bases and J by 2 bases, with 7 bases between the two germline ends. The CDR3 is made up of 12 amino acids. The DNA for the CDR3 is TGTGCCATCAGTCAGGACACCTACGAGCAGTACTTC. Translation gives CAISQDTYEQYF.

The chain links TRBV2 to TRBJ1-4, with 9 nucleotides matching TRBD1. In germline, CDR1 is SNHLY, CDR2 FYNNEI. The ends lost 6 bases at V and 7 bases at J; junction bases unmatched: 6. CDR3 size: 14 residues. The DNA of the CDR3 is TGTGCCAGCAGGGCCGGGACAGGGTTTGAAAAACTGTTTTTT. Protein product: CASRAGTGFEKLFF.

This clonotype was recorded a few times. CDR3 loop: CASSLFFGEQFF. In DNA form, the CDR3 reads TGTGCCAGCAGTTTGTTTTTTGGTGAGCAGTTCTTC. V gene TRBV28 combines with J gene TRBJ2-1; D is uncertain. From germline, CDR1 is MDHEN and CDR2 SYDVKM. CDR3 size: 12 residues. The V end lost 3 bases, the J end lost 9 bases, and 9 bases lay between the germline ends.